This T cell receptor (beta chain) was retrieved from a study of OX40 agonist ivuxolimab in advanced cancers. Notes on the research overall: Ivuxolimab, which targeted the costimulatory receptor OX40 (CD134), was an agonistic, fully human IgG2 monoclonal antibody. Intravenous ivuxolimab was administered to patients every 2 weeks at six dose levels: 0.01, 0.1, 0.3, 1.5, 3 and 10 mg/kg. Of the roughly 51 dose-escalation patients, hepatocellular carcinoma was present in about 20, melanoma in around 15, renal cell carcinoma in 9 and head and neck cancer in 9. In the dose-escalation cohort, 65% to 85% of patients were male, and the mean age was roughly 60 years with a range of roughly 23 to 79. Prior anti-PD-1, anti-PD-L1 or anti-CTLA-4 therapy was permitted, and checkpoint inhibitors had been received by less than 45% of dose-escalation patients. Partial responses occurred in three dose-escalation patients: two with cutaneous melanoma and one with hepatocellular carcinoma. Peripheral TCRbeta sequencing aimed to test whether ivuxolimab altered TCR sequence diversity and caused clonal T-cell expansion. The monotherapy dose-escalation portion (N ≈ 50 patients) of the phase I ivuxolimab trial is reported in the paper. Results and caveats for the whole study, not just this receptor: On average, CD8+ T cells showed more expanded clones than CD4+ T cells after ivuxolimab. Clonal expansion of both CD4+ and CD8+ blood T cells was observed from baseline to week 6 at doses 0.1 to 3.0 mg/kg. Low levels of normalized T-cell clonal expansion were also seen in some patients who did not respond. In partial responders in the 0.1-3.0 mg/kg groups, normalized peripheral clonal expansion was found to be among the lowest, especially among CD8+ T cells. The antigen specificity of the peripheral T cells that underwent clonal expansion was not determined.

Concerning this clone itself: The antigen it binds to is not known. Within one base of it there is no much larger clone, and no base qualities were kept.

V is reduced by 7 bases and J by 3 bases, leaving a spacing of 11 bases between them. There are 13 amino acids in the CDR3, from cysteine to phenylalanine inclusive. CDR3 DNA is the only sequence kept; it has 39 bases, read in frame from the first base. Looking up the germline V gene yields CDR1 MNHNS and CDR2 SASEGT. Patients with autoimmune disease history or receiving systemic immunosuppression were excluded from the trial. Peripheral blood for TCR sequencing was drawn from every dose cohort at baseline, at cycle 4 day 1 and at cycle 7 day 1. Samples came from an open-label, multicenter, first-in-human phase I dose-escalation trial of ivuxolimab. Adults with locally advanced or metastatic head and neck squamous cell, hepatocellular, melanoma or renal cell carcinoma were enrolled in the trial. Before TCR sequencing, CD4+ T cells and CD8+ T cells from peripheral blood were sorted into separate populations.

To sequence the TCRbeta CDR3 region, genomic DNA was isolated from the sorted cells. The immunoSEQ Assay was used to sequence the TCRbeta CDR3 regions. This immuneACCESS table, as held by TCRdb, lists in-frame sequences with V and J called but not all clones. Of the missing ones, under half trace to an unresolved V gene in checked studies; the others have no known cause. Across this sample there are tens of thousands of clones, with over 80% seen only once. Of the sample, 0.78% falls within the top ten clones. This sequence was found in an adult with an advanced solid tumor such as melanoma, head and neck, liver or kidney cancer. The sample in question was CD4+ or CD8+ T cells sorted from blood, obtained in a trial of the OX40 agonist ivuxolimab. The sequence is built from TRBV6-1 and TRBJ2-3, and possibly TRBD1, on 6 matching bases. The CDR3 reads CASTLTGTDTQYF. At the DNA level, the sequence is TGTGCCAGCACCTTGACAGGTACAGATACGCAGTATTTT.